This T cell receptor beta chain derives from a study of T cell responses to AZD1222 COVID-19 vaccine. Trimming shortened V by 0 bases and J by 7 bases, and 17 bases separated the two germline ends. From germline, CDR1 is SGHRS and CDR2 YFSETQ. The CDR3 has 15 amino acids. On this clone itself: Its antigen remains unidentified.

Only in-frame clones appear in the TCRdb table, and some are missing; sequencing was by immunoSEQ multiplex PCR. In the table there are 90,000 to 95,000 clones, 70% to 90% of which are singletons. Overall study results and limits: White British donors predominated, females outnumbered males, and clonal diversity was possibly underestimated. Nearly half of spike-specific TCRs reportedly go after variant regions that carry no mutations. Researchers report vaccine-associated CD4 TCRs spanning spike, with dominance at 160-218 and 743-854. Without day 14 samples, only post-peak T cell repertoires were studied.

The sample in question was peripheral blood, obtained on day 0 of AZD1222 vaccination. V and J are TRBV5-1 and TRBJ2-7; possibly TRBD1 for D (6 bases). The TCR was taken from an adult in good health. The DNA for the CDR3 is TGCGCCAGCAGCTTGGCCGTACAGGGTAAAGGGGAGCAGTACTTC. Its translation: CASSLAVQGKGEQYF.